The rows below give T cell receptor beta chains drawn from one sample of a study of Graves' ophthalmopathy and Graves' hyperthyroidism. TCRdb analysed the multiplex PCR reads with MiXCR anew, one entry per CDR3 protein. Of about 380,000 distinct CDR3 sequences in the sample, 15% were seen once. The sample taken for sequencing was peripheral blood. These receptors were taken from a woman aged 18-35 years with stable Graves' hyperthyroidism. The CDR3 runs from the conserved cysteine through the conserved F or W. Fields, in order: J gene, V gene, clone size, D gene, CDR3 DNA, CDR3 protein. D genes are given only for firm matches. Only part of the rows carry a size: once, few, many, or a class if the clone is expanded.

>TRBJ2-7|TRBV5-1|.|.
TGCGCCAGCAGCTTGGATCTGGGACACCACTTATCCTACGAGCAGTACTTC
CASSLDLGHHLSYEQYF
>TRBJ1-2|TRBV2|many|TRBD1
TGTGCCAGCAGTGGACAGGGGCCGGGCTACACCTTC
CASSGQGPGYTF
>TRBJ2-5|TRBV7-2|.|.
TGTGCCAGCAGCTCACGGACCAACAGTCACCAAGAGACCCAGTACTTC
CASSSRTNSHQETQYF
>TRBJ1-2|TRBV7-9|.|.
TGTGCCAGCAGCCCCGGGACCTCAGAATGGGGCTACACCTTC
CASSPGTSEWGYTF
>TRBJ1-1|TRBV11-2|many|.
TGTGCCAGCAGCTTCCTAGGGGAAGGCACTGAAGCTTTCTTT
CASSFLGEGTEAFF
>TRBJ2-5|TRBV20-1|many|TRBD2
TGCAGTGCCGGACTAGCGGGGGGGCGAGGAGAGACCCAGTACTTC
CSAGLAGGRGETQYF
>TRBJ1-1|TRBV6-1|.|.
TGTGCCAGCATAAGGGCGGGCCTAACTGAAGCTTTCTTT
CASIRAGLTEAFF
>TRBJ1-1|TRBV6-1|many|.
TGTGCCAGCAGTGAAACAGGGCTCACTGAAGCTTTCTTT
CASSETGLTEAFF
>TRBJ2-2|TRBV12-3/TRBV12-4|many|TRBD1
TGTGCCAGCTTACACCGGGGGACAGGTACCGGGGAGCTGTTTTTT
CASLHRGTGTGELFF
>TRBJ1-1|TRBV25-1|many|TRBD1
TGTGCCAGCAGTTTTTGGACAGGGACTGAAGCTTTCTTT
CASSFWTGTEAFF
>TRBJ2-5|TRBV19|many|TRBD2
TGTGCCAGTAGTACCTACTTTACTAGCGGGGGTAGAGAGACCCAGTACTTC
CASSTYFTSGGRETQYF
>TRBJ1-1|TRBV6-2/TRBV6-3|few|.
TGTGCCAGCAGAAACAGGCTACGCGGCACTGAAGCTTTCTTT
CASRNRLRGTEAFF
>TRBJ2-7|TRBV19|.|.
TGTGCCAGTAGTAGGAACAGGGAACACGAGCAGTACTTC
CASSRNREHEQYF
>TRBJ1-1|TRBV6-5|many|.
TGTGCCAGCAGTTACTCAAACCGAGGCGGAACTGAAGCTTTCTTT
CASSYSNRGGTEAFF
>TRBJ2-2|TRBV27|few|TRBD2
TGTGCCAGCAGTTTAATAGCGGGGGGATCTGTTAACACCGGGGAGCTGTTTTTT
CASSLIAGGSVNTGELFF
>TRBJ1-2|TRBV12-3/TRBV12-4|few|.
TGTGCCAGCAGTTTAGACCAGGAATTCTACACCTTC
CASSLDQEFYTF
>TRBJ1-2|TRBV20-1|many|.
TGCAGTGCTCCTTCTCAGGGGTTCTATGGCTACACCTTC
CSAPSQGFYGYTF
>TRBJ2-7|TRBV5-1|.|TRBD1
TGCGCCAGCAGCGCGGGACAGGGGGGCGACGAGCAGTACTTC
CASSAGQGGDEQYF
>TRBJ1-2|TRBV4-1|.|.
TGCGCCAGCAGCCAAATCCAGGATTTCTATGGCTACACCTTC
CASSQIQDFYGYTF
>TRBJ1-2|TRBV10-1|many|TRBD1
TGCGCCAGCAGAGGGACAGGGCACTATGGCTACACCTTC
CASRGTGHYGYTF
>TRBJ2-2|TRBV12-3/TRBV12-4|many|TRBD1
TGTGCCAGCAGTCCTACAGGGGTTGGGGAGCTGTTTTTT
CASSPTGVGELFF
>TRBJ2-7|TRBV10-2|many|.
TGCGCCAGCAGTGAGTCGGGCAGCGGATCCTCTGGTGACGAGCAGTACTTC
CASSESGSGSSGDEQYF
>TRBJ2-5|TRBV19|many|.
TGTGCCAGTAGTGCCTGGGACGGATGGGAGACCCAGTACTTC
CASSAWDGWETQYF
>TRBJ1-6|TRBV12-5|many|TRBD1
TGTGCTAGTGGAAGGACAGGGAGATCACCCCTCCACTTT
CASGRTGRSPLHF
>TRBJ1-2|TRBV7-2|many|.
TGTGCCAGCAGCGTAGACAGGATCGGCTACACCTTC
CASSVDRIGYTF
>TRBJ1-6|TRBV7-9|.|TRBD1
TGTGCCAGCAGGCTTATGGCGGGGACAGGGTCACATAATTCACCCCTCCACTTT
CASRLMAGTGSHNSPLHF
>TRBJ2-7|TRBV20-1|many|.
TGCAGTGCCAGAAGGGGAGCTGGCGAGCAGTACTTC
CSARRGAGEQYF
>TRBJ2-5|TRBV12-3/TRBV12-4|many|.
TGTGCCAGCAGTTTATTGGGCGGAACGACCCAGTACTTC
CASSLLGGTTQYF
>TRBJ2-7|TRBV4-1|.|.
TGCGCCAGCAGCCAAGAAGAAGGCAGGGATTACGAGCAGTACTTC
CASSQEEGRDYEQYF
>TRBJ1-1|TRBV6-1|many|.
TGTGCCAGCGGCTTTGGATACACTGAAGCTTTCTTT
CASGFGYTEAFF
>TRBJ2-2|TRBV6-1|many|TRBD2
TGTGCCAGCATGGGGGGGGGTTCCGTCGGGGAGCTGTTTTTT
CASMGGGSVGELFF
>TRBJ2-7|TRBV6-2/TRBV6-3|.|TRBD1
TGTGCCAGCAGTTACTCGAATTGGACAGGTGCTACCTACGAGCAGTACTTC
CASSYSNWTGATYEQYF
>TRBJ2-5|TRBV11-2|many|.
TGTGCCAGCAGCCCGACTACGGAGACCCAGTACTTC
CASSPTTETQYF
>TRBJ1-5|TRBV19|many|.
TGTGCCAGTCGGCGTGGAGGGTTGCTCGGTCAGCCCCAGCATTTT
CASRRGGLLGQPQHF
>TRBJ2-2|TRBV12-3/TRBV12-4|few|.
TGTGCCAGCAGGGGATTGGACAGCACCGGGGAGCTGTTTTTT
CASRGLDSTGELFF
>TRBJ2-7|TRBV18|.|.
TGTGCCAGCTCACCGGGCAGCCCCGAGCAGTACTTC
CASSPGSPEQYF
>TRBJ2-7|TRBV15|many|TRBD1
TGTGCCACCAGCCAGGGGGACAGGGCTGGCGAGCAGTACTTC
CATSQGDRAGEQYF
>TRBJ2-7|TRBV27|many|.
TGTGCCAGCAAGGACAGTTGGCGCTCCTACGAGCAGTACTTC
CASKDSWRSYEQYF
>TRBJ1-1|TRBV12-3/TRBV12-4|.|.
TGTGCCAGTTCTCTTTTGGGGGGCACTGGAGCTTTCTTT
CASSLLGGTGAFF
>TRBJ1-1|TRBV12-3/TRBV12-4|many|.
TGTGCCAGCAGGATCCAGGGTAGGGACACTGAAGCTTTCTTT
CASRIQGRDTEAFF
>TRBJ2-7|TRBV5-1|few|TRBD1
TGCGCCAGCATGCTGGGACAGTCCTACGAGCAGTACTTC
CASMLGQSYEQYF
>TRBJ2-5|TRBV11-2|many|TRBD2
TGTGCCAGCAGCCGATCGATGGGGGCTAGCGGGGGGGAGACCCAGTACTTC
CASSRSMGASGGETQYF
>TRBJ2-5|TRBV12-3/TRBV12-4|many|.
TGTGCCAGCAGTTTAGAGGTTGAGGAAGAGACCCAGTACTTC
CASSLEVEEETQYF
>TRBJ1-3|TRBV29-1|many|.
TGCAGCGTTGAAGAGTGGAGCGCCAACTCTGGAAACACCATATATTTT
CSVEEWSANSGNTIYF
>TRBJ2-7|TRBV6-2/TRBV6-3|.|.
TGTGCCAGCAGTTACGAACAGCTCTCCTACGAGCAGTACTTC
CASSYEQLSYEQYF
>TRBJ1-2|TRBV2|once|.
TGTGCCAGCCGAAGGGACGGCATCATTAACTATGGCTACACCTTC
CASRRDGIINYGYTF
>TRBJ1-1|TRBV2|many|.
TGTGCCAGCAGTGAAGGGAGGGATTACACTGAAGCTTTCTTT
CASSEGRDYTEAFF
>TRBJ1-1|TRBV29-1|many|.
TGCAGCGTTGAAGATTTAGTAAACACTGAAGCTTTCTTT
CSVEDLVNTEAFF
>TRBJ1-2|TRBV19|many|.
TGTGCCAGTAGTATAGATTATCAAGCTTACTATGGCTACACCTTC
CASSIDYQAYYGYTF
>TRBJ1-1|TRBV12-3/TRBV12-4|many|.
TGTGCCAGCTCACTTCAGGGGAGCACTGAAGCTTTCTTT
CASSLQGSTEAFF
>TRBJ1-2|TRBV5-1|few|.
TGCGCCAGCAGCTTGGCCAGTATAACTAACTATGGCTACACCTTC
CASSLASITNYGYTF
>TRBJ2-5|TRBV5-8|.|.
TGTGCCAGCAGGGCTCTAGCGAGGGAGGAGACCCAGTACTTC
CASRALAREETQYF
>TRBJ2-7|TRBV2|many|TRBD2
TGTGCCAGCAGTGGGCCACTAGCGGGGAAAACTCACTCCTACGAGCAGTACTTC
CASSGPLAGKTHSYEQYF
>TRBJ1-1|TRBV24-1|many|.
TGTGCCACCAGTGATGGAACCTATTTAGGAGCTTTCTTT
CATSDGTYLGAFF